The 2 T cell receptor beta chains listed next were all sequenced from one sample in a study of T cells and copy number aberrations in small-cell lung cancer. Assay: immunoSEQ multiplex PCR; the TCRdb copy retains only in-frame clones and omits some. The sample records hundreds of clones, 92% being singletons. The sample consisted of tumor tissue. The receptor set was obtained from a man aged 45-65 years with small cell lung cancer.

CDR3 in amino acids: CASSLKLNKQFF. CDR3 in DNA: TGTGCCAGCAGCTTGAAACTAAATAAGCAGTTCTTC. The chain combines TRBV7-8 with TRBJ2-1; no clear D gene. The CDR3 runs 12 residues. Trimming pared 3 bases from V and 11 bases from J, leaving 11 bases between. Germline V lookup: CDR1 SGHVS, CDR2 FQNEAQ.

V gene TRBV30 combines with J gene TRBJ2-3; perhaps D is TRBD1 or TRBD2 (6 bases each). Looked up from germline, CDR1 is GTSNPN and CDR2 is SVGIG (reference sequence). CDR3 length equals 14 residues. V lost 0 bases and J lost 2, with 9 bases in between. The CDR3 DNA reads TGTGCCTGGAGTGTATGGGGGGCCACAGATACGCAGTATTTT. It specifies CAWSVWGATDTQYF.